The sequence of this T cell receptor beta chain was determined in a study of Ad26.COV2.S vaccination and SARS-CoV-2 variants. Indicated treatment: roughly 20 received Ad26.COV2.S at low or high dose, single or two shots; about 5 received placebo; per-sample allocation not given. Collection of samples fell on day 63 after the first vaccine or placebo injection. Some clones are missing from TCRdb's copy, which holds only in-frame ones; the method was immunoSEQ multiplex PCR. The repertoire has around 370,000 clones, approximately 85% of them found once; the top ten carry 3% to 4%. The specimen was peripheral blood, collected in a trial of Ad26.COV2.S vaccine versus placebo. This sequence originates from a person aged 18-60 years who received the Ad26.COV2.S COVID-19 vaccine or a placebo.

CDR3 sequence: CASNPRTGISYEQYF. CDR3 nucleotide sequence: TGCGCCAGCAATCCCCGGACAGGGATCTCCTACGAGCAGTACTTC. The chain carries TRBV5-1 and TRBJ2-7; TRBD1 agrees at 8 bases. The CDR3 spans 15 residues. CDR1 SGHRS and CDR2 YFSETQ come from the germline V gene. The J segment lost 0 bases and the V segment lost 6 bases, leaving 8 bases of the junction unmatched. Using reference TRBV5-1 and TRBJ2-7 for the parts outside the CDR3, the full variable domain is KAGVTQTPRYLIKTRGQQVTLSCSPISGHRSVSWYQQTPGQGLQFLFEYFSETQRNKGNFPGRFSGRQFSNSRSEMNVSTLELGDSALYLCASNPRTGISYEQYFGPGTRLTVT.